The 11 T cell receptor beta chains in this list originate from one sample, sequenced in a study of OX40 agonist ivuxolimab in advanced cancers. The data were produced by immunoSEQ multiplex PCR, yet TCRdb's version contains in-frame clones alone and is incomplete. Of 69,000 or so clones listed, under 90% were seen once; the top ten hold 5% to 6.5%. Sample: CD4+ or CD8+ T cells sorted from blood, taken in a trial of the OX40 agonist ivuxolimab. The receptors stem from an adult with an advanced solid tumor such as melanoma, head and neck, liver or kidney cancer.

The chain couples TRBV10-3 to TRBJ1-2; no reliable D call. The V end lost 8 bases, the J end lost 7 bases, and 20 bases lay between the germline ends. From germline, CDR1 is ENHRY and CDR2 SYGVKD. The CDR3 loop spans 14 amino acids. As DNA, the CDR3 is TGTGCCATCTATGAGGGCAGCTCGATTAGTGGCTACACCTTC. Translation gives CAIYEGSSISGYTF.

The rearrangement uses TRBV19 and TRBJ2-5; TRBD2 matches 7 bases. The germline V gene encodes CDR1 LNHDA and CDR2 SQIVND (reference sequence). Trimming removed 1 base from V and 4 bases from J; junction bases left unmatched: 6. This CDR3 has 15 residues. CDR3 region: CASSIGGSVTETQYF. CDR3 in DNA: TGTGCCAGTAGTATAGGCGGGAGTGTCACAGAGACCCAGTACTTC.

This sequence joins TRBV11-3 and TRBJ2-7; D perhaps matches TRBD2 (6 bases). The CDR3 has 13 amino acids. Germline CDR1 SGHNT, CDR2 YENEEA. V was trimmed by 1 base and J by 3 bases, leaving 7 bases between them. The CDR3, as DNA: TGTGCCAGCAGCTTAGTGGGGGGCTACGAGCAGTACTTC. The encoded protein is CASSLVGGYEQYF.

This clone was seen once. V and J are TRBV7-2 and TRBJ2-3, with 8 bases matching TRBD2. CDR3 length: 16 residues. Per the germline V gene, CDR1 is SGHTA and CDR2 is FQGNSA. Unmatched junction bases numbered 7, after V lost 2 bases and J lost 3 bases. Here the CDR3 reads CASSLHGTRDTDTQYF. The CDR3 bases are TGTGCCAGCAGCTTACATGGGACTAGAGATACAGATACGCAGTATTTT.

This clone has a handful of counts. The V call is TRBV10-3, the J call TRBJ2-7, with 10 bases fitting TRBD1. V was clipped by 3 bases and J by 2 bases; unmatched bases: 4. The CDR3 loop spans 15 amino acids. CDR1 and CDR2 from the germline V gene are ENHRY and SYGVKD. CDR3 amino acids: CAISDSGTGAYEQYF. In DNA form, the CDR3 reads TGTGCCATCAGTGACAGCGGGACAGGGGCCTACGAGCAGTACTTC.

The chain employs TRBV28 and TRBJ1-5; D is ambiguous. From germline, CDR1 is MDHEN and CDR2 SYDVKM. Trimming took off 5 bases at V and 3 bases at J, with 8 bases between the two ends. There are 13 residues in the CDR3. DNA of the CDR3: TGTGCCAGCAGTCCGGGCCTCAATCAGCCCCAGCATTTT. This codes for CASSPGLNQPQHF.

This clone was recorded a few times. V and J are TRBV5-1 and TRBJ2-7, with D perhaps given as TRBD1 or TRBD2 (5 bases each). The V end lost 1 base, the J end lost 2 bases, and 10 bases lay between the germline ends. This CDR3 comprises 14 residues. Germline V lookup: CDR1 SGHRS, CDR2 YFSETQ. The CDR3 protein is CASSLMRGPYEQYF. The CDR3 DNA reads TGCGCCAGCAGCTTGATGAGGGGTCCCTACGAGCAGTACTTC.

This chain connects TRBV5-1 to TRBJ2-3; no definite D call. The ends were cut back, 2 bases at V and 2 bases at J, with 9 bases in the middle. The CDR3 extends over 14 amino acids. Per the germline V gene, CDR1 is SGHRS and CDR2 is YFSETQ. The CDR3 DNA sequence: TGCGCCAGCAGCTTAAATACTCACACAGATACGCAGTATTTT. This codes for CASSLNTHTDTQYF.

The V call is TRBV30, the J call TRBJ2-7; no firm D call. The germline gives CDR1 GTSNPN, CDR2 SVGIG (reference sequence). With 2 bases removed from V and 2 bases from J, the gap between germline ends came to 7 bases. CDR3 size: 12 residues. Here the CDR3 DNA reads TGTGCCTGGAGTAGCTTAGCCTACGAGCAGTACTTC. It translates to CAWSSLAYEQYF.

The chain couples TRBV18 to TRBJ1-2; TRBD1 matches at 11 bases. CDR1 KGHSH and CDR2 LQKENI come from the germline V gene. V lost 6 bases to trimming and J lost 3 bases; unmatched junction nucleotides: 3. This CDR3 region has 14 residues. CDR3 protein: CASSLGQGDYGYTF. CDR3 in DNA: TGTGCCAGCTCGTTGGGACAGGGGGACTATGGCTACACCTTC.

V gene TRBV2 combines with J gene TRBJ1-1, with D possibly matching TRBD1 (5 bases). Looked up from germline, CDR1 is SNHLY and CDR2 is FYNNEI. V lost 4 bases and J lost 1, with 10 bases in between. The CDR3 extends over 14 amino acids. CDR3 nucleotide sequence: TGTGCCAGCAGTGGGCGTGGACAGAACACTGAAGCTTTCTTT. Protein sequence: CASSGRGQNTEAFF.